These 20 T cell receptor beta chains share one sample of origin, sequenced in a study of blood T cell repertoires in COVID-19. Clones were sequenced by immunoSEQ multiplex PCR, and TCRdb holds only the in-frame ones, with some missing. The data contain 30,000 to 35,000 clones, about 78% of them singletons. Material: peripheral blood. These receptors came from an elderly man with acute or convalescent COVID-19.

The V call is TRBV3-1 (or the pseudogene TRBV3-2), the J call TRBJ1-2; D is unresolved. From germline, CDR1 is LGHDT and CDR2 YNNKEL (reference sequence). Trimming removed 4 bases from V and 8 bases from J, with 11 bases in between. There are 12 residues in the CDR3. The CDR3 loop is CASSRVGGGYTF. For the CDR3, the DNA is TGTGCCAGCAGCCGTGTCGGAGGGGGCTACACCTTC.

This clone was found a few times. The chain combines TRBV6-5 with TRBJ2-3; TRBD1 matches 8 bases. The CDR3 contains 16 residues. With V trimmed by 0 bases and J by 2 bases, 4 bases remained unmatched. Germline assignment: CDR1 MNHEY and CDR2 SVGAGI. CDR3 nucleotide sequence: TGTGCCAGCAGTTACTCGTTGGGACAGGACACAGATACGCAGTATTTT. It yields the protein CASSYSLGQDTDTQYF.

V is TRBV12-3 or TRBV12-4 and J is TRBJ2-7; 7 bases line up with TRBD1. The CDR3 extends over 12 amino acids. Trimming removed 6 bases from V and 7 bases from J; junction bases left unmatched: 6. CDR3 amino acids: CASRKGAGEQYF. The CDR3 coding sequence is TGTGCCAGCAGAAAGGGGGCAGGGGAGCAGTACTTC.

This clone was recorded only once. This chain links TRBV4-3 with TRBJ2-3; 8 nucleotides match TRBD1. From germline, CDR1 is LGHNA and CDR2 YSLEER. Unmatched junction bases numbered 8, after V lost 3 bases and J lost 6 bases. The CDR3 consists of 15 residues. The CDR3 sequence is CASSQETGEADTQYF. CDR3 coding DNA: TGCGCCAGCAGCCAGGAGACAGGGGAGGCTGATACGCAGTATTTT.

The chain links TRBV18 to TRBJ1-1, with TRBD1 matching 7 bases. Trimming cost V 2 bases and J 6 bases; bases outside gene matches: 9. CDR3 length: 15 amino acids. CDR1 is KGHSH, CDR2 LQKENI, per germline. CDR3 protein: CASSPEQGGLPEAFF. Here the CDR3 DNA reads TGTGCCAGCTCACCAGAGCAGGGGGGACTTCCTGAAGCTTTCTTT.

This rearrangement joins TRBV19 to TRBJ1-1, with D hard to call. V was cut by 4 bases and J by 1 base, with 10 bases left in between. This CDR3 region has 14 residues. Looked up from germline, CDR1 is LNHDA and CDR2 is SQIVND (reference sequence). CDR3 loop: CASSKPGWNTEAFF. The CDR3 region has the DNA TGTGCCAGTAGTAAGCCAGGTTGGAACACTGAAGCTTTCTTT.

Points on this clone: At one end, the junction sequence differs from germline, possibly due to a read error. The chain carries TRBV7-9 and TRBJ2-7; 10 bases agree with TRBD1. Germline CDR1 reads SEHNR; CDR2 reads FQNEAQ (reference sequence). The length of the CDR3 is 13 residues. The CDR3 coding sequence is TGTGCCAGCAGCGTCACGGGACAGGGGCGGTTGAACTTC. Its protein product is CASSVTGQGRLNF.

This chain uses TRBV5-6 with TRBJ1-6; 9 bases fit TRBD1. The CDR3 length is 14 residues. The V gene end was trimmed by 3 bases and the J gene end by 8 bases; junction bases not matched to a gene: 3. Germline CDR1 reads SGHDT; CDR2 reads YYEEEE. CDR3 residues: CASSWTGVDSPLHF. In DNA form, the CDR3 reads TGTGCCAGCAGCTGGACAGGGGTGGATTCACCCCTCCACTTT.

The V and J genes are TRBV6-5 and TRBJ1-2; D not certain. Germline CDR1 is MNHEY and CDR2 is SVGAGI. The CDR3 runs 13 residues. V lost 6 bases and J lost 1, with 9 bases in between. In DNA, the CDR3 is TGTGCCAGCAGCCCACGGAGTAACTATGGCTACACCTTC. It specifies CASSPRSNYGYTF.

The chain combines TRBV3-1 (or the pseudogene TRBV3-2) with TRBJ2-3, with 8 bases that match TRBD2. This CDR3 is built from 17 residues. Germline V gene lookup returns CDR1 LGHDT and CDR2 YNNKEL (reference sequence). V dropped 4 bases and J dropped 0; count of bases not matched to a gene: 9. The CDR3 DNA is TGTGCCAGCAGCCCGTCTCGGGGGGGCCGAAGCACAGATACGCAGTATTTT. It is translated as CASSPSRGGRSTDTQYF.

The chain has TRBV7-3 and TRBJ2-2; a weak D match, TRBD1 (5 bases). V was trimmed by 5 bases and J by 6 bases, leaving 7 bases between them. The germline gives CDR1 SGHTA, CDR2 FQGTGA. This CDR3 contains 12 residues. The DNA for the CDR3 is TGTGCCAGCAGCCAGGGTCCCGGGGAGCTGTTTTTT. Protein: CASSQGPGELFF.

The rearrangement links TRBV13 to TRBJ1-2; D is unclear. V was shortened by 0 bases and J by 2 bases, with 4 bases between the two germline ends. CDR1 is PRHDT, CDR2 FYEKMQ, per germline (reference sequence). The CDR3 has 13 amino acids. CDR3 sequence: CASSLGSNYGYTF. The DNA of the CDR3 is TGTGCCAGCAGCTTAGGGTCAAACTATGGCTACACCTTC.

The chain couples TRBV12-3 or TRBV12-4 to TRBJ1-2; no definite D call. The V gene lost 2 bases and the J gene lost 1 base, with 5 bases spanning the gap. CDR3 length: 13 residues. The CDR3 nucleotides are TGTGCCAGCAGTTTACCCCTTAACTATGGCTACACCTTC. Its translation: CASSLPLNYGYTF.

The chain employs TRBV2 and TRBJ1-3; the D gene is possibly TRBD1 (6 bases). V lost 7 bases and J 0 bases, leaving 13 bases between the germline ends. CDR1 is SNHLY and CDR2 is FYNNEI in the germline V gene. The CDR3 spans 15 residues. CDR3 sequence: CASTSQGTSGNTIYF. The DNA for the CDR3 is TGTGCCAGCACCTCACAGGGTACCTCTGGAAACACCATATATTTT. The whole variable domain, remainder taken from reference TRBV2 and TRBJ1-3, is EPEVTQTPSHQVTQMGQEVILRCVPISNHLYFYWYRQILGQKVEFLVSFYNNEISEKSEIFDDQFSVERPDGSNFTLKIRSTKLEDSAMYFCASTSQGTSGNTIYFGEGSWLTVV.

The chain combines TRBV21-1 with TRBJ1-6; the DNA was not compared with TRBD1, the D call given in the table. TRBV21-1 is classified as a pseudogene. The CDR3 is made up of 14 amino acids. CDR3 in amino acids: CASRLDKGDSPLHF. The CDR3, as DNA: TGTGCCAGCAGATTGGACAAGGGGGATTCACCCCTCCACTTT.

The gene calls are TRBV7-6 and TRBJ1-2, with 7 nucleotides matching TRBD1. The germline gives CDR1 SGHVS, CDR2 FNYEAQ. The V and J ends lost 3 bases and 8 bases, in that order; junction bases with no gene match: 6. The CDR3 spans 13 residues. CDR3 loop: CASSFTGEEGYTF. The CDR3, as DNA: TGTGCCAGCAGCTTCACAGGGGAAGAAGGCTACACCTTC. Complete variable domain (other parts from reference TRBV7-6 and TRBJ1-2): GAGVSQSPRYKVTKRGQDVALRCDPISGHVSLYWYRQALGQGPEFLTYFNYEAQQDKSGLPNDRFSAERPEGSISTLTIQRTEQRDSAMYRCASSFTGEEGYTFGSGTRLTVV.

This clone showed up just a few times. J is TRBJ1-3 and V is TRBV2; 7 positions agree with TRBD1. The CDR3 is 15 residues long. Germline loops: CDR1 SNHLY, CDR2 FYNNEI. Trimming took 2 bases from V and 3 from J; bases not matched to a gene: 4. The CDR3 DNA sequence: TGTGCCAGCAGTGAAACCAGGGGGGTTGGAAACACCATATATTTT. Translating it yields CASSETRGVGNTIYF.

This clone was counted between two and nine times. V is TRBV5-4 and J is TRBJ1-3, with 7 bases matching TRBD1. V dropped 9 bases and J dropped 2; count of bases not matched to a gene: 5. Germline assignment: CDR1 SGHNT and CDR2 YYREEE (reference sequence). This CDR3 has 13 residues. CDR3 bases: TGTGCCACTGAGACAGGGCCTGGAAACACCATATATTTT. Amino acid sequence: CATETGPGNTIYF.

The chain has TRBV6-1 and TRBJ1-2, with 10 bases that match TRBD1. The germline V gene has CDR1 MNHNS and CDR2 SASEGT. There are 14 residues in the CDR3. The junction had 1 base not matched to a gene; V was cut back by 2 bases and J by 4 bases. CDR3 sequence reads: CASSERTGGYGYTF. CDR3 nucleotide sequence: TGTGCCAGCAGTGAAAGGACAGGGGGCTATGGCTACACCTTC.

The V and J genes are TRBV7-6 and TRBJ2-1, with 8 bases lining up with TRBD2. CDR3 length equals 16 residues. Germline V gene lookup returns CDR1 SGHVS and CDR2 FNYEAQ. The V and J ends lost 5 bases and 0 bases, in that order; junction bases with no gene match: 6. CDR3 coding DNA: TGTGCCAGCAGCACCCCCAGCGGGGGCTCCTACAATGAGCAGTTCTTC. Translating it yields CASSTPSGGSYNEQFF.